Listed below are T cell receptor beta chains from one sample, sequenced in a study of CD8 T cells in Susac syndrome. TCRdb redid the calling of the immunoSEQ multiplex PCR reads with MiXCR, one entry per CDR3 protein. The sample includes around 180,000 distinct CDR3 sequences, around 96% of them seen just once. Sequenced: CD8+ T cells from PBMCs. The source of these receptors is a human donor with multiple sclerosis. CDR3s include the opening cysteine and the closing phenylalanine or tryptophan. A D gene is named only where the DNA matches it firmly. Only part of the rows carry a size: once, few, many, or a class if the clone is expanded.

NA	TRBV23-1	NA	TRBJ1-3	CASSQGCSSSGNTIYF	TGCGCCAGCAGTCAAGGCTGCAGTTCCTCTGGAAACACCATATATTTT
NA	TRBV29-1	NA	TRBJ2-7	CSALGGDSTYEQYF	TGCAGCGCCCTAGGGGGGGACAGCACCTACGAGCAGTACTTC
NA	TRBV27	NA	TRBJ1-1	CASGIGGPMNTEAFF	TGTGCCTCCGGAATCGGGGGGCCAATGAACACTGAAGCTTTCTTT
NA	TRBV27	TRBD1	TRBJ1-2	CASSPLWKTGPDYGYTF	TGTGCCAGCAGTCCTTTGTGGAAGACAGGGCCCGACTATGGCTACACCTTC
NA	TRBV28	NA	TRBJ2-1	CASSFISLYNEQFF	TGTGCCAGCAGTTTTATTAGTCTCTACAATGAGCAGTTCTTC
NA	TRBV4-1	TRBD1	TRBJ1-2	CASSQEGQGYGYTF	TGCGCCAGCAGCCAAGAAGGACAGGGATATGGCTACACCTTC
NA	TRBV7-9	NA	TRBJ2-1	CASSLAGALVVKDNEQFF	TGTGCCAGCAGCTTAGCCGGGGCTCTGGTGGTGAAAGACAATGAGCAGTTCTTC
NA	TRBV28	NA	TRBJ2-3	CASSRQTDTQYF	TGTGCCAGCAGTCGACAGACAGATACGCAGTATTTT
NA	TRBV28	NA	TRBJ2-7	CASSSRTATYEQYF	TGTGCCAGCAGTTCCAGGACAGCCACCTACGAGCAGTACTTC
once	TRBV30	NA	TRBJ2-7	CAWSVPRSYEQYF	TGTGCCTGGAGTGTACCCAGGTCCTACGAGCAGTACTTC
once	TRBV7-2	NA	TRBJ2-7	CASSLELYEQYF	TGTGCCAGCAGCTTAGAACTATACGAGCAGTACTTC
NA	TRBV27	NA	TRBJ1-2	CASSSVSSHYGYTF	TGTGCCAGCAGTTCAGTCAGTTCCCACTATGGCTACACCTTC
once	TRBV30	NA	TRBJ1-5	CAWSVQGRGNQPQHF	TGTGCCTGGAGTGTACAGGGAAGGGGCAATCAGCCCCAGCATTTT
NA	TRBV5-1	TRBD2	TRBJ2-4	CASSSSGENIQYF	TGCGCCAGCAGCTCTAGCGGCGAAAACATTCAGTACTTC
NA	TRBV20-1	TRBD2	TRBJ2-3	CSARGTSVFRADTQYF	TGCAGTGCGCGCGGCACTAGCGTGTTTAGGGCAGATACGCAGTATTTT
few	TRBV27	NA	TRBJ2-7	CASSYRGTYEQYF	TGTGCCAGCAGTTATAGGGGTACCTACGAGCAGTACTTC
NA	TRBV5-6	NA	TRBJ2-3	CASSLTSGPSTDTQYF	TGTGCCAGCAGCTTGACCAGCGGACCTAGCACAGATACGCAGTATTTT
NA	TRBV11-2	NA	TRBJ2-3	CASSFYSTDTQYF	TGTGCCAGCAGCTTCTATAGCACAGATACGCAGTATTTT
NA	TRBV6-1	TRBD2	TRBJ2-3	CASTPRGGARRNTQYF	TGTGCCAGCACTCCCCGGGGGGGGGCCAGGCGGAATACGCAGTATTTT